The rows below give T cell receptor beta chains drawn from one sample of a study of T cells after yellow fever vaccination. TCRdb independently ran MiXCR on the 5' RACE reads; one entry per CDR3 protein. The top ten clones hold roughly a sixth of a sample with approximately 580,000 distinct CDR3 sequences, 17% of them seen once. Sequences were derived from PBMCs, sampled about 5 days after the first yellow fever vaccination. The receptor source for this set is a man aged 18 to 29 who received the YFV17D yellow fever vaccine. CDR3s include the opening cysteine and the closing phenylalanine or tryptophan.

j_gene | len | v_gene | CDR3aa
TRBJ2-7 | 16 | TRBV2 | CASSSRGTGRPYEQYF
TRBJ1-4 | 14 | TRBV19 | CASKRDRVYEKLFF
TRBJ2-1 | 18 | TRBV7-2 | CASSLAPVTDFAYNEQFF
TRBJ2-3 | 14 | TRBV6-5 | CASSFDREGGTQYF
TRBJ2-7 | 14 | TRBV20-1 | CSAWKGGAFDEQYF
TRBJ1-3 | 16 | TRBV20-1 | CSARDKGTGSGNTIYF
TRBJ2-3 | 16 | TRBV6-5 | CASSYSGAGGSDTQYF
TRBJ2-3 | 13 | TRBV20-1 | CSARDTAGISQYF
TRBJ2-6 | 15 | TRBV6-1 | CAGRDGSSGANVLTF
TRBJ2-1 | 12 | TRBV27 | CASSLGFDEQFF
TRBJ2-3 | 16 | TRBV11-2 | CASSFPIGGSTDTQYF
TRBJ1-5 | 14 | TRBV10-3 | CAIAPTGENQPQHF
TRBJ2-2 | 12 | TRBV2 | CASSPITGELFF
TRBJ2-1 | 18 | TRBV20-1 | CSARDPYLAGGLYNEQFF
TRBJ2-3 | 19 | TRBV24-1 | CATSDPPGASYTSTDTQYF
TRBJ2-5 | 12 | TRBV25-1 | CASSPDWETQYF
TRBJ1-4 | 14 | TRBV6-1 | CASSQILSGLRLFF
TRBJ1-2 | 14 | TRBV18 | CASSPSGQGKGYTF
TRBJ1-1 | 15 | TRBV5-1 | CASSLLGPADTEAFF
TRBJ1-2 | 11 | TRBV12-3/TRBV12-4 | CASSSVLGYTF
TRBJ2-1 | 17 | TRBV24-1 | CATSDLGQGFAYNEQFF
TRBJ1-6 | 15 | TRBV27 | CASSSTGNYNSPLHF
TRBJ2-5 | 14 | TRBV7-2 | CASSAGTGAETQYF
TRBJ1-3 | 14 | TRBV20-1 | CSAQQGALGNTIYF
TRBJ1-1 | 14 | TRBV7-9 | CASSQRDTNTEAFF
TRBJ1-2 | 14 | TRBV14 | CASSHIDRAYGYTF
TRBJ1-6 | 12 | TRBV7-9 | CASRAGQSPLHF
TRBJ1-1 | 11 | TRBV12-3/TRBV12-4 | CASSTLTEAFF
TRBJ1-1 | 13 | TRBV12-3/TRBV12-4 | CASMRTFDIEACF
TRBJ1-2 | 13 | TRBV6-5 | CASSYGGGGGYTF
TRBJ2-5 | 15 | TRBV7-3 | CASSPRGQGGETQYF
TRBJ2-3 | 13 | TRBV24-1 | CATSDDASDTQYF
TRBJ2-6 | 14 | TRBV5-1 | CASRIDSGANVLTF
TRBJ1-2 | 15 | TRBV7-2 | CASSLAPTLIYGYTF
TRBJ1-2 | 14 | TRBV6-5 | CASSYSGGVYGYTF
TRBJ1-1 | 13 | TRBV5-1 | CASSLDFNTEAFF
TRBJ1-5 | 19 | TRBV4-2 | CASSQDIWAPTASNQPQHF
TRBJ2-4 | 14 | TRBV9 | CASSPGWTKNIQYF
TRBJ2-1 | 15 | TRBV28 | CASIVGTGFYNEQFF
TRBJ1-4 | 13 | TRBV6-5 | CASSYYVGEKLFF
TRBJ2-3 | 11 | TRBV12-3/TRBV12-4 | CASSPADTQYF
TRBJ2-1 | 15 | TRBV4-1 | CASSQPRDRGNEQFF